The next 12 T cell receptor beta chains were all read from a single sample in a study of blood T cell repertoires in COVID-19. Profiling relied on immunoSEQ multiplex PCR, and the TCRdb table lists in-frame clones only, not all of them. Of 130,000 to 150,000 clones listed, 70% to 90% are singletons. The sequencing input was peripheral blood. Receptors were obtained from a man aged 55 to 70 with active or convalescent COVID-19.

The chain couples TRBV6-1 to TRBJ2-5; the D is unclear. The CDR3 loop spans 12 amino acids. Trimming left V 2 bases short and J 5 bases short, with 6 bases between. The germline gives CDR1 MNHNS, CDR2 SASEGT. The CDR3 nucleotides are TGTGCCAGCAGTGAACTCCCGGAGACCCAGTACTTC. Its protein is CASSELPETQYF.

The V gene is TRBV19, the J gene TRBJ1-1; a weak D match, TRBD1 (5 bases). The CDR3 runs to 15 residues. Per the germline V gene, CDR1 is LNHDA and CDR2 is SQIVND (reference sequence). V lost 4 bases and J lost 1, with 13 bases in between. CDR3 loop: CASSRARVANTEAFF. DNA of the CDR3: TGTGCCAGTAGTAGGGCCAGGGTTGCGAACACTGAAGCTTTCTTT.

This chain uses TRBV27 with TRBJ2-3, with 7 bases that match TRBD1. The germline V gene encodes CDR1 MNHEY and CDR2 SMNVEV (reference sequence). The CDR3 is 15 residues long. J was trimmed by 2 bases and V by 4 bases; bases with no gene match: 6. Here the CDR3 reads CASSWDSTLTDTQYF. Here the CDR3 DNA reads TGTGCCAGCAGTTGGGACAGTACCCTCACAGATACGCAGTATTTT.

This clone was detected many times. The chain joins TRBV27 to TRBJ2-1; 9 nucleotides match TRBD1. This CDR3 spans 15 amino acids. Germline V CDR1 and CDR2: MNHEY, SMNVEV (reference sequence). J lost 4 bases, V lost 5 bases, and 6 bases had no gene match. The CDR3 reads CASSHPGTGYNEQFF. The CDR3, as DNA: TGTGCCAGCAGTCACCCGGGGACAGGGTACAATGAGCAGTTCTTC.

The chain recombines TRBV7-9 with TRBJ1-2; 7 bases match TRBD1. V was clipped by 1 base and J by 0 bases; unmatched bases: 2. The CDR3 consists of 15 residues. Germline V gene sequence: CDR1 SEHNR, CDR2 FQNEAQ (reference sequence). CDR3 sequence (DNA): TGTGCCAGCAGCTTAGGGGACAGCTCTAACTATGGCTACACCTTC. It is translated as CASSLGDSSNYGYTF. Combining the CDR3 with reference TRBV7-9 and TRBJ1-2 gives the whole variable domain DTGVSQNPRHKITKRGQNVTFRCDPISEHNRLYWYRQTLGQGPEFLTYFQNEAQLEKSRLLSDRFSAERPKGSFSTLEIQRTEQGDSAMYLCASSLGDSSNYGYTFGSGTRLTVV.

The chain carries TRBV19 and TRBJ1-5, with D perhaps matching TRBD1 (5 bases). CDR1 and CDR2 (germline): LNHDA, SQIVND (reference sequence). The CDR3 spans 12 residues. The V gene lost 0 bases and the J gene lost 11 bases, with 8 bases spanning the gap. The CDR3 coding sequence is TGTGCCAGTAGTATAGAGTTCAGGGCCCAGCATTTT. Residues: CASSIEFRAQHF.

The genes are TRBV7-9 and TRBJ2-4; 9 positions match TRBD1. This CDR3 spans 14 amino acids. Germline assignment: CDR1 SEHNR and CDR2 FQNEAQ (reference sequence). J was trimmed by 6 bases and V by 3 bases; bases with no gene match: 3. The CDR3 is CASSFGQGRNIQYF. The DNA for the CDR3 is TGTGCCAGCAGCTTCGGACAGGGGAGAAACATTCAGTACTTC. Full variable domain (remainder filled in from reference TRBV7-9 and TRBJ2-4): DTGVSQNPRHKITKRGQNVTFRCDPISEHNRLYWYRQTLGQGPEFLTYFQNEAQLEKSRLLSDRFSAERPKGSFSTLEIQRTEQGDSAMYLCASSFGQGRNIQYFGAGTRLSVL.

The chain couples TRBV10-3 to TRBJ2-1; 8 bases line up with TRBD2. The CDR3 loop spans 14 amino acids. The germline V gene encodes CDR1 ENHRY and CDR2 SYGVKD. Trimming at V came to 4 bases and at J to 7 bases, leaving 6 bases not matched to a gene. For the CDR3, the DNA is TGTGCCATCAGTGTCGAGCGGGAGAGGAATGAGCAGTTCTTC. It codes for CAISVERERNEQFF.

The chain combines TRBV28 with TRBJ1-6; D might be TRBD1 (5 bases). The length of the CDR3 is 15 residues. V lost 6 bases, J lost 0 bases, and 9 bases lay in between. Per the germline V gene, CDR1 is MDHEN and CDR2 is SYDVKM. The CDR3 region has the DNA TGTGCCAGCAGACTCGGGGGCTCCTATAATTCACCCCTCCACTTT. This gives the protein CASRLGGSYNSPLHF.

This chain connects TRBV6-1 to TRBJ2-6, with TRBD1 identical over 8 bases. This CDR3 is built from 17 residues. With 4 bases clipped from V and 0 bases from J, the junction kept 5 bases outside the gene matches. CDR1 and CDR2 from the germline V gene are MNHNS and SASEGT. The CDR3 protein is CASSGTGPSSGANVLTF. The CDR3 region has the DNA TGTGCCAGCAGTGGGACAGGGCCCAGCTCTGGGGCCAACGTCCTGACTTTC.

This clone occurred once. V and J are TRBV9 and TRBJ1-1; 8 nucleotides line up with TRBD1. CDR3 size: 15 residues. CDR1 and CDR2 from the germline V gene are SGDLS and YYNGEE. The ends lost 3 bases at V and 3 bases at J; junction bases unmatched: 7. Written as DNA, the CDR3 is TGTGCCAGCAGCGGCACCAGGGGGCGCGACACTGAAGCTTTCTTT. This sequence encodes CASSGTRGRDTEAFF.

The sample holds a few counts of this clone. The DNA for the CDR3 is TGTGCCATCAAACCGGGACAATCGAACACTGAAGCTTTCTTT. As protein: CAIKPGQSNTEAFF. V is TRBV6-5 and J is TRBJ1-1; D perhaps matches TRBD1 (6 bases). This CDR3 comprises 14 residues. Per germline, CDR1 MNHEY and CDR2 SVGAGI. V lost 10 bases and J lost 1, with 16 bases in between.